The 23 T cell receptor beta chains below all came from one sample that was sequenced in a study of shared clonotypes between healthy human individuals. Only in-frame clones appear in the TCRdb table, and some are missing; sequencing was by immunoSEQ multiplex PCR. The profile shows approximately 2,200,000 clones, more than 85% of them singletons. Naive-designated CD8 cells lacked CD45RO, were positively enriched for CCR7, and omitted terminally differentiated effector memory CD45RA+ cells. Sequences were obtained from naive CD8+ T cells from PBMCs. These receptors all come from a young man in good health. Some clones in this sample may be carry-over from other donors' samples.

The genes are TRBV13 and TRBJ2-7; no firm D call. CDR3 length: 13 amino acids. CDR1 PRHDT and CDR2 FYEKMQ come from the germline V gene (reference sequence). Trimming pared 5 bases from V and 2 bases from J, leaving 10 bases between. CDR3 nucleotides: TGTGCCAGCAGCCCCCCTGTGGCCTACGAGCAGTACTTC. Encoded protein: CASSPPVAYEQYF.

J is TRBJ2-1 and V is TRBV29-1; 8 bases align to TRBD1. The CDR3 covers 13 residues. J was trimmed by 3 bases and V by 6 bases; bases with no gene match: 4. Per the germline V gene, CDR1 is SQVTM and CDR2 is ANQGSEA. The CDR3 reads CSVKQGVYNEQFF. CDR3 DNA sequence: TGCAGCGTGAAACAGGGGGTCTACAATGAGCAGTTCTTC.

The gene calls are TRBV7-8 and TRBJ1-2; tentative D call: TRBD1 (5 bases). Trimming removed 6 bases from V and 3 bases from J, with 20 bases in between. This CDR3 contains 16 residues. Germline V lookup: CDR1 SGHVS, CDR2 FQNEAQ. The CDR3 DNA reads TGTGCCAGCAGAGGGGTCCACTCCGTTTTATACTATGGCTACACCTTC. It yields the protein CASRGVHSVLYYGYTF.

The V call is TRBV27, the J call TRBJ1-1; D uncertain. Germline CDR1 and CDR2: MNHEY and SMNVEV (reference sequence). The CDR3 runs to 13 residues. V was pared by 3 bases and J by 4 bases, with 9 bases between. CDR3 region: CASSFSPVTEAFF. DNA for the CDR3: TGTGCCAGCAGTTTTTCTCCCGTCACTGAAGCTTTCTTT.

J is TRBJ2-7 and V is TRBV14, with TRBD1 identical over 11 bases. Germline V lookup: CDR1 SGHDN, CDR2 FVKESK. This CDR3 region has 17 residues. V lost 1 base to trimming and J lost 2 bases; unmatched junction nucleotides: 7. The CDR3 coding sequence is TGTGCCAGCAGCCAAGGGACAGGGGGCTCTAGAACCTACGAGCAGTACTTC. As protein: CASSQGTGGSRTYEQYF.

The V gene is TRBV2, the J gene TRBJ2-3; no reliable D call. The germline V gene has CDR1 SNHLY and CDR2 FYNNEI. The V end lost 6 bases, the J end lost 7 bases, and 26 bases lay between the germline ends. There are 17 residues in the CDR3. The CDR3 DNA sequence: TGTGCCAGCAGGGCTGGGCCCCCGGAGCCCTCCATTTATACGCAGTATTTT. Translation: CASRAGPPEPSIYTQYF.

This rearrangement joins TRBV2 to TRBJ2-7, with D unresolved. Germline-derived CDR1 and CDR2 are SNHLY and FYNNEI. This CDR3 is built from 15 residues. V gave up 3 bases and J gave up 2 bases, with 14 bases separating them. The DNA for the CDR3 is TGTGCCAGCAGTGAGAACCCAGTAGGAGCCTACGAGCAGTACTTC. Translating gives CASSENPVGAYEQYF. Variable domain in full (rest from reference TRBV2 and TRBJ2-7): EPEVTQTPSHQVTQMGQEVILRCVPISNHLYFYWYRQILGQKVEFLVSFYNNEISEKSEIFDDQFSVERPDGSNFTLKIRSTKLEDSAMYFCASSENPVGAYEQYFGPGTRLTVT.

The V and J genes are TRBV15 and TRBJ2-1; 11 positions match TRBD2. This CDR3 is built from 15 residues. The junction had 5 bases not matched to a gene; V was cut back by 5 bases and J by 5 bases. Looked up from germline, CDR1 is LNHNV and CDR2 is YYDKDF (reference sequence). CDR3 DNA: TGTGCCACCAGCGTCCTAGCGGGAGGCAACAATGAGCAGTTCTTC. Protein product: CATSVLAGGNNEQFF.

The chain is built from TRBV5-6 and TRBJ2-2; D is unresolved. The CDR3 spans 16 residues. Trimming cost V 3 bases and J 0 bases, with 12 bases left between them. Per the germline V gene, CDR1 is SGHDT and CDR2 is YYEEEE. CDR3 bases: TGTGCCAGCAGCTCCGTCTCCGGATCGAACACCGGGGAGCTGTTTTTT. Its translation is CASSSVSGSNTGELFF.

CDR3 DNA: TGTGCCTGGAGTGACAGTTCCTTCTATGGCTACACCTTC. Amino acids: CAWSDSSFYGYTF. The chain joins TRBV30 to TRBJ1-2; no clear D gene. V dropped 1 base and J dropped 4 bases, with 10 bases sitting between them. The CDR3 has 13 amino acids. Germline V gene data show CDR1 as GTSNPN and CDR2 as SVGIG (reference sequence).

This sequence joins TRBV7-8 and TRBJ2-3, with 9 positions matching TRBD1. CDR3 length equals 17 residues. From germline, CDR1 is SGHVS and CDR2 FQNEAQ. V was pared by 6 bases and J by 4 bases, with 14 bases of the junction left unmatched. The CDR3 protein is CASSPLGDREFADTQYF. CDR3 DNA sequence: TGTGCCAGCAGTCCCCTCGGGGACAGGGAGTTTGCAGATACGCAGTATTTT.

The CDR3 region is CASSEDIEGPEAFF. CDR3 nucleotides: TGTGCCAGCAGTGAAGATATTGAAGGTCCTGAAGCTTTCTTT. The V gene is TRBV6-1, the J gene TRBJ1-1; D remains unclear. This CDR3 comprises 14 residues. V lost 1 base to trimming and J lost 6 bases, with 12 bases between them. Germline loops: CDR1 MNHNS, CDR2 SASEGT.

Remarks on this clone: This sample also contains other DNA sequences that code for the same CDR3. The V and J genes are TRBV29-1 and TRBJ2-7; D is undetermined. Germline V CDR1 and CDR2: SQVTM, ANQGSEA. The CDR3 consists of 11 residues. V gave up 2 bases and J gave up 3 bases, with 5 bases separating them. The CDR3 bases are TGCAGCGTTGAACGAAGCTACGAGCAGTACTTC. It encodes CSVERSYEQYF.

V gene TRBV28 combines with J gene TRBJ1-2; D unresolved. CDR3 length: 14 amino acids. Germline V gene lookup returns CDR1 MDHEN and CDR2 SYDVKM. With 1 base removed from V and 4 bases from J, the gap between germline ends came to 10 bases. The CDR3, as DNA: TGTGCCAGCAGTTTATTGGCGGGGATCTATGGCTACACCTTC. It encodes CASSLLAGIYGYTF.

The V gene is TRBV11-2, the J gene TRBJ2-2; TRBD2 matches at 11 bases. CDR1 and CDR2 from the germline V gene are SGHAT and FQNNGV. With 2 bases clipped from V and 4 bases from J, the junction kept 9 bases outside the gene matches. CDR3 length: 18 amino acids. The CDR3 sequence is CASSLRVLAGGGTGELFF. The CDR3 nucleotides are TGTGCCAGCAGCTTACGAGTTCTAGCGGGAGGTGGCACCGGGGAGCTGTTTTTT.

The genes are TRBV7-6 and TRBJ2-7; TRBD1 might be the D (5 bases). Germline V gives CDR1 SGHVS, CDR2 FNYEAQ. CDR3 length equals 17 residues. Between the trimmed V and J ends, which lost 5 bases and 2 bases, there was a span of 22 bases. CDR3 in amino acids: CASSPVEPTDRAYEQYF. CDR3 DNA sequence: TGTGCCAGCAGCCCCGTCGAGCCTACAGACAGAGCCTACGAGCAGTACTTC.

The chain has TRBV27 and TRBJ2-7; D is undetermined. Deletions cut 0 bases from V and 6 bases from J, with 9 bases between. From germline, CDR1 is MNHEY and CDR2 SMNVEV (reference sequence). The CDR3 length is 13 residues. DNA for the CDR3: TGTGCCAGCAGTTTATCGGCCCCAGTCGAGCAGTACTTC. The encoded protein is CASSLSAPVEQYF.

This sequence joins TRBV6-1 and TRBJ2-7, with no clear D. From germline, CDR1 is MNHNS and CDR2 SASEGT. The V end lost 2 bases, the J end lost 3 bases, and 20 bases lay between the germline ends. The CDR3 sequence is 17 residues long. The CDR3 nucleotides read TGTGCCAGCAGTGAACGTATCTCCAGGACGACTTACTACGAGCAGTACTTC. Its translation is CASSERISRTTYYEQYF.

V and J are TRBV27 and TRBJ2-7; D is unresolved. The germline CDR1 and CDR2 sequences are MNHEY and SMNVEV (reference sequence). Trimming shortened V by 0 bases and J by 3 bases, and 18 bases separated the two germline ends. The CDR3 consists of 17 residues. The DNA for the CDR3 is TGTGCCAGCAGTTTATCTTTTCAAAGGGTCGGTCTCTACGAGCAGTACTTC. This sequence encodes CASSLSFQRVGLYEQYF.

This sequence joins TRBV4-2 and TRBJ1-2; D is unclear. CDR3 size: 16 residues. CDR1 is LGHNA and CDR2 is YNFKEQ in the germline V gene. With 2 bases removed from V and 3 bases from J, the gap between germline ends came to 16 bases. CDR3 sequence (DNA): TGTGCCAGCAGCCAACCGGGAAGTTACCTCTACTATGGCTACACCTTC. The encoded protein is CASSQPGSYLYYGYTF.

Worth noting for this clone: Other DNA sequences within the sample encode an identical CDR3. This chain uses TRBV4-3 with TRBJ2-2; D unclear. Trimming left V 1 base short and J 5 bases short, with 8 bases between. The CDR3 covers 14 residues. Germline CDR1 LGHNA, CDR2 YSLEER. CDR3 in amino acids: CASSQGLITGELFF. The CDR3 nucleotides are TGCGCCAGCAGCCAAGGACTTATTACCGGGGAGCTGTTTTTT.

This chain links TRBV9 with TRBJ2-1; no reliable D call. Germline CDR1 is SGDLS and CDR2 is YYNGEE. The germline V and J ends were trimmed by 1 base and 10 bases, with 9 bases remaining between them. CDR3 length: 12 residues. The CDR3 reads CASSVIDTEQFF. The DNA of the CDR3 is TGTGCCAGCAGCGTAATTGACACAGAGCAGTTCTTC.

The V and J genes are TRBV15 and TRBJ1-1; no reliable D call. The germline V and J ends were trimmed by 0 bases and 5 bases, with 10 bases remaining between them. CDR1 is LNHNV and CDR2 is YYDKDF in the germline V gene (reference sequence). This CDR3 contains 14 residues. This CDR3 reads CATSRDRRKTEAFF. CDR3 in DNA: TGTGCCACCAGCAGAGATCGGAGGAAAACTGAAGCTTTCTTT.